The following is a TCR beta chain sequence with its context. The antigen is undetermined. The V end lost 6 bases, the J end lost 2 bases, and 14 bases lay between the germline ends. The CDR3 is made up of 15 amino acids. Germline assignment: CDR1 SGHTA and CDR2 FQGNSA. The data are from a study of Ad26.COV2.S vaccination and SARS-CoV-2 variants. At the level of the study: Ad26.COV2.S shots went into the muscle once or twice, 56 days apart. Points from the study as a whole: Placebo recipients trailed vaccine recipients in spike-specific TCR breadth.

Produced via immunoSEQ multiplex PCR; TCRdb's table is partial and in-frame only. The sample holds over 400,000 clones, roughly 89% seen once. Treatment denoted: around 19 received Ad26.COV2.S at low or high dose, single or two shots; 5 received placebo; per-sample allocation not given. Sampling took place 63 days after the first vaccine or placebo injection. This rearrangement joins TRBV7-2 to TRBJ1-5, with D possibly being TRBD1 (6 bases). This sample comprised peripheral blood, obtained in a trial of Ad26.COV2.S vaccine versus placebo. The receptor was isolated from a person between 18 and 60 years old who received the Ad26.COV2.S COVID-19 vaccine or a placebo. In DNA form, the CDR3 reads TGTGCCAGCAGTCGTTCGACAGGCGGCAATCAGCCCCAGCATTTT. Amino acids: CASSRSTGGNQPQHF.